This T cell receptor beta chain is from a study of identical twins. Study results and limitations: Sequences that were out-of-frame, alpha and twin-shared displayed an excess of low generation probability. There were fewer insertions in abundant cord blood beta clonotypes, but memory repertoires showed no such pattern.

Turning to this clonotype: Its matching antigen is unknown.

Each cDNA held unique molecular identifiers, and template switching gave it a universal primer site. TCRdb passed the 5' RACE reads through MiXCR, listing each CDR3 protein once. The sample contains about 900,000 distinct CDR3 sequences, roughly an eighth of which appear only once. Germline trimming cut 5 bases from V and 4 bases from J; bases unmatched to any gene: 18. CDR3 length: 18 amino acids. Per germline, CDR1 SGHAT and CDR2 FQNNGV. In addition, the sample was reused for a study of yellow fever vaccine responses in identical twins.

The source is a woman younger than 35 in good health. Source material: PBMCs. This chain joins TRBV11-2 and TRBJ2-7, with 9 bases lining up with TRBD1. In DNA form, the CDR3 reads TGTGCCAGCAGCCCCTTGAGAAGGGGGACAGGGAAGCTGTACGAGCAGTACTTC. Translating gives CASSPLRRGTGKLYEQYF.